This TCR beta chain was observed in a study of blood T cells in healthy people across ages. Study information: Per two T cells, template switching captured roughly one barcoded beta molecule. Overall study findings and caveats: Diversity figures derived from one million T cells were judged to underestimate the true value. Unsorted PBMCs prevented conclusive naive versus antigen-experienced comparison. Older age went with lower TCR beta diversity per million T cells, in a roughly linear way.

Alongside a J-beta primer mix, a sample-barcoded 5' primer served in a second PCR lasting 7 to 11 cycles. TCRdb independently ran MiXCR on the 5' RACE reads; one entry per CDR3 protein. Among roughly 790,000 distinct CDR3 sequences listed, roughly 47% were seen once. In germline, CDR1 is SGHTA, CDR2 FQGNSA. The CDR3 contains 15 residues. Trimming took 5 bases from V and 5 from J; bases not matched to a gene: 8. With regard to this clonotype: Antigen specificity is unknown.

The material sequenced was blood. This sequence was found in a woman aged 55-70 years in good health. V is TRBV7-2 and J is TRBJ2-7, with TRBD1 matching 11 bases. As DNA, the CDR3 is TGTGCCAGCAGCCTAGGGGGGACAGGGGGAAACGAGCAGTACTTC. It is translated as CASSLGGTGGNEQYF.